Shown below are 25 T cell receptor beta chains from a single sample sequenced in a study of CD8 T cells in ankylosing spondylitis. One entry per CDR3 protein results from TCRdb running MiXCR on the 5' RACE reads. This table has just over 300,000 distinct CDR3 sequences, less than 25% appearing once. Sequenced: blood, either unsorted or a sorted T cell fraction (not recorded which). All receptors come from a female donor with ankylosing spondylitis or in good health (not recorded which).

This clonotype came up a few times. The junction does not match germline at one end; this may be a read error. DNA for the CDR3: TGTGCCAGCAGCTTAGCGGAGGGGGAAACCCGATTC. Encoded protein: CASSLAEGETRF. V and J are TRBV7-9 and TRBJ1-2, with a possible D match to TRBD1 (6 bases). There are 12 residues in the CDR3. Germline V gene lookup returns CDR1 SEHNR and CDR2 FQNEAQ (reference sequence).

The CDR3, as DNA: TGCGCCAGCACCCTCAGGACTAGCGGGAGCTCGAATGAGCAGTTCTTC. It specifies CASTLRTSGSSNEQFF. This chain uses TRBV5-1 with TRBJ2-1, with TRBD2 matching over 13 bases. V shed 6 bases and J 7 bases; nucleotides not matched to a gene: 10. Germline CDR1 reads SGHRS; CDR2 reads YFSETQ. CDR3 length equals 16 residues. The whole variable domain, filled in from reference TRBV5-1 and TRBJ2-1, reads KAGVTQTPRYLIKTRGQQVTLSCSPISGHRSVSWYQQTPGQGLQFLFEYFSETQRNKGNFPGRFSGRQFSNSRSEMNVSTLELGDSALYLCASTLRTSGSSNEQFFGPGTRLTVL.

This clonotype was detected a few times. J is TRBJ2-2 and V is TRBV4-2; tentatively, D is TRBD2 (5 bases). CDR3 size: 17 residues. With 3 bases removed from V and 3 bases from J, the gap between germline ends came to 17 bases. Germline CDR1 is LGHNA and CDR2 is YNFKEQ. CDR3 bases: TGTGCCAGCAGCCAGTCCTCTGGCGGGCTCTACACCGGGGAGCTGTTTTTT. The encoded protein is CASSQSSGGLYTGELFF.

This clonotype came up many times. This sequence joins TRBV6-6 and TRBJ2-7; D gene uncertain. This CDR3 spans 11 amino acids. Trimming took 2 bases from V and 5 from J, leaving 4 bases between them. The germline gives CDR1 MNHNY, CDR2 SVGAGI (reference sequence). CDR3 DNA: TGTGCCAGCAGTTACAGGGACGAGCAGTACTTC. It encodes CASSYRDEQYF.

This clonotype occurred many times. The V call is TRBV12-3 or TRBV12-4, the J call TRBJ1-2; D not resolved. With 5 bases removed from V and 6 bases from J, the gap between germline ends came to 19 bases. This CDR3 spans 15 amino acids. The CDR3 protein is CASSPQAGLGNGYTF. Written as DNA, the CDR3 is TGTGCCAGCAGTCCTCAAGCGGGGTTAGGGAATGGCTACACCTTC.

V is TRBV5-1 and J is TRBJ2-5; D perhaps matches TRBD2 (6 bases). Trimming took off 3 bases at V and 3 bases at J, with 15 bases between the two ends. Germline V gene lookup returns CDR1 SGHRS and CDR2 YFSETQ. The CDR3 runs to 15 residues. CDR3 coding DNA: TGCGCCAGCAGCTCCCCGCAGGGAGGCAAAGAGACCCAGTACTTC. This gives the protein CASSSPQGGKETQYF.

This clonotype was detected ten times or more. This chain connects TRBV10-3 to TRBJ2-1, with D possibly matching TRBD2 (5 bases). Germline V gene data show CDR1 as ENHRY and CDR2 as SYGVKD. CDR3 length: 14 amino acids. Trimming cost V 10 bases and J 6 bases, with 19 bases left between them. The CDR3 coding sequence is TGTGCCACCCGGACGGACTTTGAGGGCAATGAGCAGTTCTTC. Protein product: CATRTDFEGNEQFF.

This clonotype was observed a few times. V usage is TRBV28 and J usage is TRBJ2-1; possibly TRBD1 for D (5 bases). Germline-derived CDR1 and CDR2 are MDHEN and SYDVKM. V was trimmed by 5 bases and J by 5 bases, leaving 13 bases between them. This CDR3 is 14 amino acids long. CDR3 in amino acids: CASSKQGMDNEQFF. DNA for the CDR3: TGTGCCAGCAGTAAGCAGGGTATGGACAATGAGCAGTTCTTC. The full variable domain, in which reference TRBV28 and TRBJ2-1 provide the parts outside the CDR3, is DVKVTQSSRYLVKRTGEKVFLECVQDMDHENMFWYRQDPGLGLRLIYFSYDVKMKEKGDIPEGYSVSREKKERFSLILESASTNQTSMYLCASSKQGMDNEQFFGPGTRLTVL.

J is TRBJ1-5 and V is TRBV7-9, with 9 bases fitting TRBD1. The V and J ends lost 5 bases and 2 bases, in that order; junction bases with no gene match: 10. Germline-derived CDR1 and CDR2 are SEHNR and FQNEAQ (reference sequence). This CDR3 has 17 residues. The CDR3, as DNA: TGTGCCAGCAGCCTAACCGGGACAGGGTCAGGCAATCAGCCCCAGCATTTT. Residues: CASSLTGTGSGNQPQHF. Full variable domain (outside the CDR3, taken from reference TRBV7-9 and TRBJ1-5): DTGVSQNPRHKITKRGQNVTFRCDPISEHNRLYWYRQTLGQGPEFLTYFQNEAQLEKSRLLSDRFSAERPKGSFSTLEIQRTEQGDSAMYLCASSLTGTGSGNQPQHFGDGTRLSIL.

V gene TRBV20-1 combines with J gene TRBJ2-5, with 10 bases matching TRBD2. Trimming took 5 bases from V and 6 from J; bases not matched to a gene: 12. From germline, CDR1 is DFQATT and CDR2 SNEGSKA (reference sequence). This CDR3 has 15 amino acids. The CDR3 DNA is TGCAGTGCTTCAGACTCCCCTAGCGGGAGAAAGACCCAGTACTTC. Residues: CSASDSPSGRKTQYF.

J is TRBJ2-1 and V is TRBV9; a weak D match, TRBD1 (6 bases). The CDR3 totals 13 residues. V dropped 3 bases and J dropped 7 bases, with 11 bases sitting between them. CDR1 and CDR2 (germline): SGDLS, YYNGEE. CDR3 loop: CASSGSTGNEQFF. CDR3 DNA: TGTGCCAGCAGCGGAAGCACAGGGAATGAGCAGTTCTTC.

The chain recombines TRBV5-1 with TRBJ2-2; 8 nucleotides match TRBD2. The CDR3 runs to 16 residues. The germline CDR1 and CDR2 sequences are SGHRS and YFSETQ. Trimming at V came to 4 bases and at J to 3 bases, leaving 8 bases not matched to a gene. CDR3: CASSITSGGDTGELFF. The CDR3 nucleotides are TGCGCCAGCAGCATAACTAGCGGAGGGGACACCGGGGAGCTGTTTTTT.

This clonotype was picked up many times. This sequence joins TRBV7-2 and TRBJ2-7, with 8 nucleotides matching TRBD2. The CDR3 sequence is 16 residues long. After removal of 5 bases from V and 1 base from J, the junction contained 10 bases not matched to a gene. Germline V lookup: CDR1 SGHTA, CDR2 FQGNSA. The CDR3 spells CASSPRRAGVSYEQYF. The CDR3 coding sequence is TGTGCCAGCAGCCCAAGGAGAGCGGGAGTATCCTACGAGCAGTACTTC.

The CDR3 sequence: CASSPIAGDGEAFF. For the CDR3, the DNA is TGTGCCAGCAGCCCAATCGCAGGGGACGGTGAAGCTTTCTTT. The rearrangement links TRBV7-9 to TRBJ1-1; possible D gene TRBD1, 6 bases. This CDR3 spans 14 amino acids. Deletions cut 5 bases from V and 7 bases from J, with 17 bases between. Germline CDR1 reads SEHNR; CDR2 reads FQNEAQ (reference sequence).

The table lists this clonotype with many counts. The CDR3 sequence is CAWSGSYEQYF. The CDR3 region has the DNA TGTGCCTGGAGTGGGTCCTACGAGCAGTACTTC. The chain combines TRBV30 with TRBJ2-7; D uncertain. This CDR3 has 11 amino acids. Germline CDR1 is GTSNPN and CDR2 is SVGIG (reference sequence). The V and J ends lost 1 base and 1 base respectively, with 2 bases between them.

This rearrangement joins TRBV2 to TRBJ1-2; unclear D gene. The V end was cut by 7 bases, the J end by 5 bases, with 14 bases between. The germline V gene encodes CDR1 SNHLY and CDR2 FYNNEI. This CDR3 has 13 amino acids. CDR3 sequence: CASKEEGPYGYTF. For the CDR3, the DNA is TGTGCCAGCAAGGAAGAAGGACCTTATGGCTACACCTTC.

This clonotype was picked up one time. V is TRBV11-3 and J is TRBJ2-5, with D possibly called TRBD1 or TRBD2 (5 bases each). The germline V and J ends were trimmed by 1 base and 5 bases, with 14 bases remaining between them. This CDR3 has 15 amino acids. Germline-derived CDR1 and CDR2 are SGHNT and YENEEA. The CDR3 here is CASSLGGDLSETQYF. CDR3 nucleotides: TGTGCCAGCAGCTTAGGTGGGGACCTATCGGAGACCCAGTACTTC. The complete variable domain, with remaining parts taken from reference TRBV11-3 and TRBJ2-5, reads EAGVVQSPRYKIIEKKQPVAFWCNPISGHNTLYWYLQNLGQGPELLIRYENEEAVDDSQLPKDRFSAERLKGVDSTLKIQPAELGDSAVYLCASSLGGDLSETQYFGPGTRLLVL.

The V call is TRBV10-3, the J call TRBJ1-1; no firm D call. CDR3 size: 14 residues. Trimming left V 7 bases short and J 3 bases short, with 15 bases between. The germline CDR1 and CDR2 sequences are ENHRY and SYGVKD. The CDR3 DNA sequence: TGTGCCATCACACCGGGCGGTCCGGACACTGAAGCTTTCTTT. Amino acid sequence: CAITPGGPDTEAFF.

The CDR3 region is CASSQDWGQRAETQYF. For the CDR3, the DNA is TGTGCCAGCAGCCAAGATTGGGGACAGCGCGCGGAGACCCAGTACTTC. The chain combines TRBV4-2 with TRBJ2-5; TRBD1 agrees at 7 bases. This CDR3 is built from 16 residues. Germline assignment: CDR1 LGHNA and CDR2 YNFKEQ. After removal of 0 bases from V and 5 bases from J, the junction contained 9 bases not matched to a gene.

This clonotype came up many times. The chain employs TRBV20-1 and TRBJ2-3, with D perhaps TRBD2 (7 bases). The CDR3 totals 15 residues. CDR1 and CDR2 from the germline V gene are DFQATT and SNEGSKA (reference sequence). V lost 3 bases to trimming and J lost 5 bases, with 18 bases between them. As DNA, the CDR3 is TGCAGTGCTAGGGGGGGGGCCCGGGCGGTAGATACGCAGTATTTT. Protein product: CSARGGARAVDTQYF.

The chain uses TRBV20-1 and TRBJ2-2; maybe TRBD2 (5 bases). With 2 bases removed from V and 7 bases from J, the gap between germline ends came to 14 bases. The CDR3 has 14 residues. Germline V gene data show CDR1 as DFQATT and CDR2 as SNEGSKA (reference sequence). CDR3 region: CSARPFRTGGELFF. In nucleotides, the CDR3 is TGCAGTGCTAGACCCTTTAGGACTGGCGGGGAGCTGTTTTTT.

This clonotype has just a few counts. The V gene is TRBV6-5, the J gene TRBJ2-1; 14 positions agree with TRBD2. The CDR3 is 17 residues long. V shed 2 bases and J 8 bases; nucleotides not matched to a gene: 8. Per germline, CDR1 MNHEY and CDR2 SVGAGI. CDR3 in amino acids: CASSYLVGTSGSYEQFF. In nucleotides, the CDR3 is TGTGCCAGCAGTTACCTTGTCGGGACTAGCGGGAGCTATGAGCAGTTCTTC.

Only one count was recorded for this clonotype. The chain recombines TRBV6-5 with TRBJ2-7, with TRBD2 matching 7 bases. Germline V gives CDR1 MNHEY, CDR2 SVGAGI. V was clipped by 1 base and J by 0 bases; unmatched bases: 3. This CDR3 has 15 residues. The CDR3 sequence is CASSYLASGSYEQYF. The CDR3 DNA reads TGTGCCAGCAGTTACTTGGCTAGCGGCTCCTACGAGCAGTACTTC.

This clonotype was seen many times. CDR3 DNA: TGCAGTGTCAGTAGAGGGGACGGCTACACCTTC. Residues: CSVSRGDGYTF. The V and J genes are TRBV20-1 and TRBJ1-2; weak D call: TRBD1 (5 bases). The CDR3 has 11 amino acids. Deletions cut 7 bases from V and 8 bases from J, with 14 bases between. Looked up from germline, CDR1 is DFQATT and CDR2 is SNEGSKA (reference sequence).

This clonotype was counted between two and nine times. The chain joins TRBV18 to TRBJ2-5; TRBD1 matches 7 bases. The germline gives CDR1 KGHSH, CDR2 LQKENI. With V trimmed by 3 bases and J by 7 bases, 2 bases remained unmatched. The CDR3 runs to 12 residues. CDR3 protein: CASSPGQPTQYF. CDR3 nucleotides: TGTGCCAGCTCACCGGGACAGCCGACCCAGTACTTC.